The clone carrying this TCR beta chain came up once. This specimen belongs to a study of control samples from healthy donors and cancer patients. The method was immunoSEQ multiplex PCR; TCRdb's version includes in-frame clones alone and lacks a portion of them. The data contain 100,000 to 150,000 clones, approximately 92% of them singletons. Germline V gene lookup returns CDR1 LNHNV and CDR2 YYDKDF (reference sequence). The V and J ends lost 0 bases and 4 bases respectively, with 7 bases between them. The CDR3 contains 14 residues. The sample consisted of PBMCs. The chain employs TRBV15 and TRBJ2-1, with D uncertain. This TCR was sampled from a man aged 80 or over with head and neck cancer. The CDR3 DNA reads TGTGCCACCAGCAGAGATCGCTTATACAATGAGCAGTTCTTC. Translating gives CATSRDRLYNEQFF.